The 5 T cell receptor beta chains below were found in one sample sequenced in a study of CD8 T cells in Susac syndrome. An amount of RNA that ranged from roughly 0.5 to 1 ug was reverse transcribed with random hexamers. TCRdb processed the immunoSEQ multiplex PCR reads anew with MiXCR; each CDR3 protein has one entry. There are roughly 200,000 distinct CDR3 sequences in the sample; around nine tenths occur only once, and 0.085% to 0.09% lies in the top ten. The source material was CD4+ T cells from PBMCs. Receptors originate from a human donor with Susac syndrome.

The chain is built from TRBV12-3 or TRBV12-4 and TRBJ1-2; tentative D call: TRBD1 (5 bases). The CDR3 spans 16 residues. V lost 7 bases and J lost 5, with 23 bases in between. The CDR3 reads CASNSRGADAGYGYTF. CDR3 sequence (DNA): TGTGCCAGCAATTCACGTGGGGCGGATGCGGGGTATGGCTACACCTTC.

This chain links TRBV4-1 with TRBJ1-2; D remains ambiguous. V lost 0 bases to trimming and J lost 8 bases, with 13 bases between them. The CDR3 sequence is 14 residues long. CDR1 and CDR2 from the germline V gene are MGHRA and YSYEKL. CDR3 residues: CASSQEKIRNGYTF. The CDR3 DNA follows: TGCGCCAGCAGCCAAGAAAAGATACGGAACGGCTACACCTTC.

This chain uses TRBV27 with TRBJ1-6; a possible D gene is TRBD1 (6 bases). V lost 6 bases to trimming and J lost 11 bases, with 17 bases between them. Germline V CDR1 and CDR2: MNHEY, SMNVEV (reference sequence). This CDR3 comprises 14 residues. The CDR3 reads CASSQQGGRTPLHF. CDR3 nucleotides: TGTGCCAGCAGCCAACAGGGAGGGAGGACACCCCTCCACTTT.

The chain combines TRBV20-1 with TRBJ2-3; no firm D call. CDR3 size: 13 residues. The germline V gene encodes CDR1 DFQATT and CDR2 SNEGSKA (reference sequence). Trimming shortened V by 2 bases and J by 6 bases, and 12 bases separated the two germline ends. CDR3 sequence (DNA): TGCAGTGCTAGACCGAGGCCGGTCGATACGCAGTATTTT. Translated, it gives CSARPRPVDTQYF.

The chain joins TRBV29-1 to TRBJ2-7, with 10 bases that match TRBD1. The V segment lost 7 bases and the J segment 7 bases; nucleotides outside the gene matches: 10. The CDR3 sequence is 13 residues long. The germline CDR1 and CDR2 sequences are SQVTM and ANQGSEA. As DNA, the CDR3 is TGCAGCGCACGGGACAGGGGTTCGGGGGAGCAGTACTTC. Protein product: CSARDRGSGEQYF.